These 16 T cell receptor beta chains originate from one sample sequenced in a study of blood T cells in healthy people across ages. A sample-barcoded 5' primer and a J-beta primer mix were used in a second PCR of roughly 7 to 12 cycles. TCRdb fed the 5' RACE reads into MiXCR, producing one record per CDR3 protein. The table has approximately 880,000 distinct CDR3 sequences, around 49% seen once. What was sequenced was blood. These receptors originate from a man under 40 in good health.

As regards this clonotype: The junction differs from germline at one of its ends, possibly a read error. The genes are TRBV7-2 and TRBJ2-7; TRBD1 aligns across 7 bases. Germline V CDR1 and CDR2: SGHTA, FQGNSA. The CDR3 spans 13 residues. The CDR3 region is CASSRDRAYEQNF. The CDR3 nucleotides are TGTGCCAGCAGCCGGGACAGAGCCTACGAGCAGAACTTC.

The J gene is TRBJ2-1, the V gene TRBV13; a possible D gene is TRBD1 (6 bases). Germline V CDR1 and CDR2: PRHDT, FYEKMQ (reference sequence). Trimming left V 8 bases short and J 10 bases short, with 18 bases between. There are 13 residues in the CDR3. CDR3 sequence: CASRQMGAGEQFF. The CDR3 nucleotides read TGTGCCAGCCGCCAGATGGGGGCAGGGGAGCAGTTCTTC.

V and J are TRBV4-2 and TRBJ2-2, with D possibly called TRBD1 or TRBD2 (7 bases each). This CDR3 comprises 16 residues. The V and J ends lost 0 bases and 9 bases respectively, with 17 bases between them. The V gene's germline CDR1 is LGHNA and CDR2 YNFKEQ. The CDR3 sequence: CASSQDVARGGWELFF. Written as DNA, the CDR3 is TGTGCCAGCAGCCAAGATGTGGCCAGGGGGGGCTGGGAGCTGTTTTTT.

This clonotype was seen once. The chain has TRBV6-4 and TRBJ2-1; 12 bases fit TRBD2. The CDR3 sequence is 15 residues long. Per germline, CDR1 MRHNA and CDR2 SNTAGT. V lost 5 bases and J lost 7; bases outside the gene matches: 6. The CDR3 is CASSLASGGGNEQFF. The CDR3 coding sequence is TGTGCCAGCAGTCTGGCTAGCGGGGGGGGGAATGAGCAGTTCTTC.

The gene calls are TRBV18 and TRBJ2-1; 8 bases match TRBD1. CDR3 size: 16 residues. Germline CDR1 is KGHSH and CDR2 is LQKENI. Trimming removed 0 bases from V and 7 bases from J; junction bases left unmatched: 8. CDR3 bases: TGTGCCAGCTCACCACCGGCAGGGGGCGTAAGGAATGAGCAGTTCTTC. Translating gives CASSPPAGGVRNEQFF.

This clonotype was seen a few times. The chain combines TRBV6-4 with TRBJ2-2, with 8 nucleotides matching TRBD2. V lost 8 bases, J lost 4 bases, and 6 bases stayed unmatched. The CDR3 length is 14 residues. Germline CDR1 reads MRHNA; CDR2 reads SNTAGT. The CDR3, as DNA: TGTGCCAGCGGAGCGGGGGACCTCACCGGGGAGCTGTTTTTT. This encodes CASGAGDLTGELFF.

This sequence joins TRBV28 and TRBJ1-2; 9 bases line up with TRBD1. Germline assignment: CDR1 MDHEN and CDR2 SYDVKM. The length of the CDR3 is 13 residues. Germline trimming cut 11 bases from V and 2 bases from J; bases unmatched to any gene: 6. The chain's CDR3 is CAGRDRANYGYTF. The CDR3, as DNA: TGTGCCGGAAGGGACAGGGCAAACTATGGCTACACCTTC.

J is TRBJ2-1 and V is TRBV7-8; 10 bases align to TRBD2. This CDR3 comprises 17 residues. Looked up from germline, CDR1 is SGHVS and CDR2 is FQNEAQ. Losses at the gene ends were 3 bases for V and 3 bases for J; bases not matched to a gene: 8. The CDR3, as DNA: TGTGCCAGCAGCTTTCCTAGCGGGGGAGCGGGCTACAATGAGCAGTTCTTC. Amino acids: CASSFPSGGAGYNEQFF.

V gene TRBV27 combines with J gene TRBJ2-3; TRBD2 matches 11 bases. Losses at the gene ends were 6 bases for V and 1 base for J; bases not matched to a gene: 9. The CDR3 is 17 amino acids. Germline CDR1 MNHEY, CDR2 SMNVEV (reference sequence). The CDR3 DNA follows: TGTGCCAGCAGCTATTTAGCGGGGGGGGCCGGCACAGATACGCAGTATTTT. It encodes CASSYLAGGAGTDTQYF.

V gene TRBV11-3 combines with J gene TRBJ1-2; 11 bases align to TRBD1. J lost 4 bases, V lost 5 bases, and 9 bases had no gene match. CDR1 and CDR2 from the germline V gene are SGHNT and YENEEA. CDR3 length equals 16 residues. CDR3 DNA: TGTGCCAGCAGCCCACGGACAGGGGGCTACGTCTATGGCTACACCTTC. The encoded protein is CASSPRTGGYVYGYTF.

The V and J genes are TRBV7-8 and TRBJ2-7, with D unresolved. Germline CDR1 reads SGHVS; CDR2 reads FQNEAQ. Between the trimmed V and J ends, which lost 4 bases and 0 bases, there was a span of 10 bases. This CDR3 comprises 14 residues. The chain's CDR3 is CASSSGSSSYEQYF. In nucleotides, the CDR3 is TGTGCCAGCAGCTCCGGGTCGAGCTCCTACGAGCAGTACTTC.

As concerns this clonotype: No DNA is shown, since the ends of the CDR3 on it are uncertain; the CDR3 is the one TCRdb lists. The chain recombines TRBV27 with TRBJ1-1. Germline V CDR1 and CDR2: MNHEY, SMNVEV (reference sequence). The CDR3 has 14 amino acids, counting both end residues. The CDR3 is CASSTSAWNTEAFF.

This chain joins TRBV2 and TRBJ2-3; TRBD2 is a possible D gene (5 bases). Trimming removed 7 bases from V and 9 bases from J, with 23 bases in between. Per the germline V gene, CDR1 is SNHLY and CDR2 is FYNNEI. The CDR3 runs to 15 residues. The CDR3 region is CASTSGPRVGETQYF. Written as DNA, the CDR3 is TGTGCCAGCACCTCCGGGCCGAGGGTGGGAGAGACGCAGTATTTT.

This sequence joins TRBV11-2 and TRBJ1-2; D is unresolved. CDR1 is SGHAT, CDR2 FQNNGV, per germline. Trimming stripped 5 bases from V and 7 bases from J, with 11 bases between. The CDR3 extends over 12 amino acids. This CDR3 is CASSTELGGYTF. As DNA, the CDR3 is TGTGCCAGCAGCACCGAATTAGGTGGCTACACCTTC.

The table lists this clonotype with a few counts. This chain connects TRBV10-3 to TRBJ2-7; unclear D gene. The CDR3 is 14 residues long. The germline V and J ends were trimmed by 6 bases and 0 bases, with 12 bases remaining between them. Germline CDR1 and CDR2: ENHRY and SYGVKD. The CDR3 loop reads CAISVPTSSYEQYF. In DNA, the CDR3 is TGTGCCATCAGCGTCCCTACAAGCTCCTACGAGCAGTACTTC.

This clonotype was picked up a small number of times. V and J are TRBV29-1 and TRBJ1-4; D might be TRBD1 (6 bases). This CDR3 contains 14 residues. The V and J ends lost 2 bases and 5 bases respectively, with 12 bases between them. CDR1 SQVTM and CDR2 ANQGSEA come from the germline V gene. Here the CDR3 reads CSVELTGANEKLFF. Written as DNA, the CDR3 is TGCAGCGTTGAACTGACGGGGGCGAATGAAAAACTGTTTTTT.